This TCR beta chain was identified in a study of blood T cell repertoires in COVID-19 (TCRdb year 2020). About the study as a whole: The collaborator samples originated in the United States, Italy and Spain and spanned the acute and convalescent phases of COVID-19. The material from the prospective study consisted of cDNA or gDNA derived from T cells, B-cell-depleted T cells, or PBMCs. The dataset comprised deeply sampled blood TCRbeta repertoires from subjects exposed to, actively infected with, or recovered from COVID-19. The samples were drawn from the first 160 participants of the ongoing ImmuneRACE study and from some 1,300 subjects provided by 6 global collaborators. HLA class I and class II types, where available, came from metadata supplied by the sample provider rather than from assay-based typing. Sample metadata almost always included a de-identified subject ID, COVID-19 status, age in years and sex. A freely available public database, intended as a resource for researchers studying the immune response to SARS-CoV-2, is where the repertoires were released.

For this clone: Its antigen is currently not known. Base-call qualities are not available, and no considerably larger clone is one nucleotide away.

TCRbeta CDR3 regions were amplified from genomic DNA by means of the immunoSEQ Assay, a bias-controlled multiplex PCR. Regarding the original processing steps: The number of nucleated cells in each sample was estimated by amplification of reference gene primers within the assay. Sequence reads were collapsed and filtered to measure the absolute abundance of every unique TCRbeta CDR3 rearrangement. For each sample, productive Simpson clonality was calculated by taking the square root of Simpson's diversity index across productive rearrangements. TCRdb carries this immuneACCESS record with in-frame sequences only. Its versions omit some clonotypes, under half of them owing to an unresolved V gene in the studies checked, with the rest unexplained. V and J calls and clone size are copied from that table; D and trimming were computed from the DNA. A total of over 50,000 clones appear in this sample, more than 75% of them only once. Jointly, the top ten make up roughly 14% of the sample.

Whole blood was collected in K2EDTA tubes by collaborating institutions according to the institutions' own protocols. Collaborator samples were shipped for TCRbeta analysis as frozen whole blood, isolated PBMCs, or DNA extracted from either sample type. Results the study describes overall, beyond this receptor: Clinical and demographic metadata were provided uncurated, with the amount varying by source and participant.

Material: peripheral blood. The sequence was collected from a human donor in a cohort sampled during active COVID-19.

The nucleotide sequence is TGTGCCACCCAGGGGGGTTTTGGCTACACCTTC. Its translation is CATQGGFGYTF. The receptor chain draws on TRBV7-9 and TRBJ1-2; 7 central bases correspond to TRBD1. V ends up 10 bases short and J 7 bases short, with an unmatched junction base count of 6. Including the terminal cysteine and phenylalanine, the CDR3 comprises 11 residues. Only the CDR3 region is kept as DNA, spanning 33 bases read in frame from base 1. CDR1 SEHNR and CDR2 FQNEAQ are derived from the germline V gene (reference sequence).